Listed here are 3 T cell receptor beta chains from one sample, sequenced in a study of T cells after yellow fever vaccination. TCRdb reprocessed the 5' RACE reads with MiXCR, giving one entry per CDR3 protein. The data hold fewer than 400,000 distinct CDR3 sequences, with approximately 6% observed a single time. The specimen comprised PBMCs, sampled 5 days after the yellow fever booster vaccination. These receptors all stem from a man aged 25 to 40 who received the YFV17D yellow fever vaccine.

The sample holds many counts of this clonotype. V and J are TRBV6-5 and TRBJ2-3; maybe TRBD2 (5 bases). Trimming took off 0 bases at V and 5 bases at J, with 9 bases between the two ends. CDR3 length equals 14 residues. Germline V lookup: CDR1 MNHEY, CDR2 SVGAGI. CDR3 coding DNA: TGTGCCAGCAGTTACTCTGGTGCGGGAGATACGCAGTATTTT. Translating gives CASSYSGAGDTQYF.

The CDR3 is CASSLPLAGEQETQYF. Written as DNA, the CDR3 is TGTGCCAGCAGCCTCCCACTAGCGGGGGAGCAAGAGACCCAGTACTTC. The V call is TRBV7-9, the J call TRBJ2-5, with 11 positions matching TRBD2. V lost 5 bases to trimming and J lost 2 bases; unmatched junction nucleotides: 7. Looked up from germline, CDR1 is SEHNR and CDR2 is FQNEAQ (reference sequence). The CDR3 spans 16 residues.

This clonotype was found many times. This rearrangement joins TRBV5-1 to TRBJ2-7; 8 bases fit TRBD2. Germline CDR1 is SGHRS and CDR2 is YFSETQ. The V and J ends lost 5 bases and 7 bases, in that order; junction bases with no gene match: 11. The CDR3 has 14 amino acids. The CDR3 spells CASSLRTSNDEQYF. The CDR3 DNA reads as TGCGCCAGCAGTCTAAGGACTAGCAATGATGAGCAGTACTTC. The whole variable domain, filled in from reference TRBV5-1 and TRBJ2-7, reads KAGVTQTPRYLIKTRGQQVTLSCSPISGHRSVSWYQQTPGQGLQFLFEYFSETQRNKGNFPGRFSGRQFSNSRSEMNVSTLELGDSALYLCASSLRTSNDEQYFGPGTRLTVT.